The sequence of this TCR beta chain was determined in a study of cytomegalovirus exposure and HLA in healthy donors. The V and J ends lost 7 bases and 1 base respectively, with 14 bases between them. Germline V gene data show CDR1 as LNHDA and CDR2 as SQIVND (reference sequence). The CDR3 sequence is 15 residues long. It was with 60 Vbeta and 13 Jbeta primers that the PCR ran. Profiling relied on immunoSEQ multiplex PCR, and the TCRdb table lists in-frame clones only, not all of them. The table has tens of thousands of clones, 55% to 75% seen once. Sequenced sample: PBMCs. This receptor was taken from a woman in her twenties or thirties in good health and CMV-seronegative. The V call is TRBV19, the J call TRBJ1-5; tentative D call: TRBD1 (6 bases). CDR3: CASIPQGSSNQPQHF. The DNA of the CDR3 is TGTGCCAGTATCCCACAGGGTTCCAGCAATCAGCCCCAGCATTTT.